The rows below give T cell receptor beta chains drawn from one sample of a study of naive and memory T cell subsets. MiXCR was run by TCRdb on the 5' RACE reads, yielding one entry per CDR3 protein. The sample includes roughly 48,000 distinct CDR3 sequences, roughly 4.7% of them seen just once. The receptors here all came from a female donor in good health. Each CDR3 is given with its conserved first and last residue. A D gene is named only where the DNA matches it firmly. Only some rows state a clone size, as once, few, many or a class for expanded clones.

cdr3_nt: TGTGCCAGCAGCCTGACGATTGGACTAGCGGGAGGCACAGATACGCAGTATTTT
cdr3_aa: CASSLTIGLAGGTDTQYF
d_call: TRBD2
j_call: TRBJ2-3
clone_size: few
v_call: TRBV14

cdr3_nt: TGCAGTGCTAGCGGGACTAGCGGGAGAAGCGAGCAGTACTTC
cdr3_aa: CSASGTSGRSEQYF
d_call: TRBD2
j_call: TRBJ2-7
clone_size: many
v_call: TRBV20-1

cdr3_nt: TGCAGCGTTGAAGTAACAGGGGGGCCCTACGAGCAGTACTTC
cdr3_aa: CSVEVTGGPYEQYF
d_call: TRBD1
j_call: TRBJ2-7
clone_size: many
v_call: TRBV29-1

cdr3_nt: TGTGCCAGCAGTTTGTTCGGGGTCAGGACCACAGATACGCAGTATTTT
cdr3_aa: CASSLFGVRTTDTQYF
d_call: NA
j_call: TRBJ2-3
clone_size: few
v_call: TRBV28

cdr3_nt: TGTGCCAGCAGCTCTATGGGCTTGGGGACAGGGAGGTTCGGGGAGCTGTTTTTT
cdr3_aa: CASSSMGLGTGRFGELFF
d_call: TRBD1
j_call: TRBJ2-2
clone_size: many
v_call: TRBV6-1

cdr3_nt: TGTGCCAGCAGCAAACAAGAGACCCAGTACTTC
cdr3_aa: CASSKQETQYF
d_call: NA
j_call: TRBJ2-5
clone_size: many
v_call: TRBV7-9

cdr3_nt: TGTGCCAGCAGTGTACGACAGGGGACGGGGGCCAACGTCCTGACTTTC
cdr3_aa: CASSVRQGTGANVLTF
d_call: TRBD1
j_call: TRBJ2-6
clone_size: few
v_call: TRBV6-4

cdr3_nt: TGTGCCAGCAGTGCGACTGGACAGGGCGGGAACACTGAAGCTTTCTTT
cdr3_aa: CASSATGQGGNTEAFF
d_call: TRBD1
j_call: TRBJ1-1
clone_size: few
v_call: TRBV6-5

cdr3_nt: TGTGCCAGCAGTACCCCCAATGAGCAGTTCTTC
cdr3_aa: CASSTPNEQFF
d_call: NA
j_call: TRBJ2-1
clone_size: few
v_call: TRBV6-6

cdr3_nt: TGCGCCAGCAGCTTGCGGGGCGGGTCCTCCTACGAGCAGTACTTC
cdr3_aa: CASSLRGGSSYEQYF
d_call: NA
j_call: TRBJ2-7
clone_size: many
v_call: TRBV5-1

cdr3_nt: TGCAGCGTTGAGCTACAGGGCCGGCCTGAAGCTTTCTTT
cdr3_aa: CSVELQGRPEAFF
d_call: NA
j_call: TRBJ1-1
clone_size: many
v_call: TRBV29-1

cdr3_nt: TGTGCCAGCAGCTCATCTGGGGCTAGCGACTACGAGCAGTACTTC
cdr3_aa: CASSSSGASDYEQYF
d_call: NA
j_call: TRBJ2-7
clone_size: many
v_call: TRBV28

cdr3_nt: TGTGCCAGCAGCTTGACTAGCGGGACTCTTTACAATGAGCAGTTCTTC
cdr3_aa: CASSLTSGTLYNEQFF
d_call: TRBD2
j_call: TRBJ2-1
clone_size: many
v_call: TRBV5-6

cdr3_nt: TGTGCCAGCAACACGGAAAACACAGATACGCAGTATTTT
cdr3_aa: CASNTENTDTQYF
d_call: NA
j_call: TRBJ2-3
clone_size: many
v_call: TRBV5-4

cdr3_nt: TGTGCCAGCAGTCGGGACAGCTACGAGCAGTACTTC
cdr3_aa: CASSRDSYEQYF
d_call: TRBD1
j_call: TRBJ2-7
clone_size: many
v_call: TRBV28

cdr3_nt: TGTGCCTGGAAGGGTTCTAATGAAAAACTGTTTTTT
cdr3_aa: CAWKGSNEKLFF
d_call: NA
j_call: TRBJ1-4
clone_size: many
v_call: TRBV30

cdr3_nt: TGTGCCAGCCTGGGTTCTAAACAGATGCCCAGAGGGACGACCGGGGAGCTGTTTTTT
cdr3_aa: CASLGSKQMPRGTTGELFF
d_call: NA
j_call: TRBJ2-2
clone_size: many
v_call: TRBV6-2/TRBV6-3

cdr3_nt: TGTGCCAGCAGTCGGACGGACGGATCCTACAATGAGCAGTTCTTC
cdr3_aa: CASSRTDGSYNEQFF
d_call: NA
j_call: TRBJ2-1
clone_size: many
v_call: TRBV2

cdr3_nt: TGTGCCAGCAGTTTGCCGACCATCCCAGGGGAGCTGTTTTTT
cdr3_aa: CASSLPTIPGELFF
d_call: NA
j_call: TRBJ2-2
clone_size: NA
v_call: TRBV28

cdr3_nt: TGTGCCAGCAGCTTTGAAGGGGAAAAACTGTTTTTT
cdr3_aa: CASSFEGEKLFF
d_call: NA
j_call: TRBJ1-4
clone_size: many
v_call: TRBV5-5

cdr3_nt: TGTGCCAGCATCGTGCTTGACAGGGAGGGCCCCTATAATTCACCCCTCCACTTT
cdr3_aa: CASIVLDREGPYNSPLHF
d_call: NA
j_call: TRBJ1-6
clone_size: many
v_call: TRBV21-1

cdr3_nt: TGTGCCAGCAGCCGAGTGGGAACAGGGGGCGCGGATAATGAGCAGTTCTTC
cdr3_aa: CASSRVGTGGADNEQFF
d_call: TRBD1
j_call: TRBJ2-1
clone_size: many
v_call: TRBV3-1

cdr3_nt: TGTGCCAGCAGTTTGCGAGGGAGAACGACAGATACGCAGTATTTT
cdr3_aa: CASSLRGRTTDTQYF
d_call: NA
j_call: TRBJ2-3
clone_size: many
v_call: TRBV6-5

cdr3_nt: TGTGCCAGCACCTCAAACAATCTAGCGGGAGGGAAGGATGAGCAGTTCTTC
cdr3_aa: CASTSNNLAGGKDEQFF
d_call: TRBD2
j_call: TRBJ2-1
clone_size: many
v_call: TRBV7-6

cdr3_nt: TGTGCTTTGGCCAGGGGAGAAAAACTGTTTTTT
cdr3_aa: CALARGEKLFF
d_call: NA
j_call: TRBJ1-4
clone_size: many
v_call: TRBV7-7

cdr3_nt: TGTGCCAGCAGCCGGCTCCAAAACACTGAAGCTTTCTTT
cdr3_aa: CASSRLQNTEAFF
d_call: NA
j_call: TRBJ1-1
clone_size: many
v_call: TRBV3-1

cdr3_nt: TGTGCCAGCAGCTACCTGACATGGTACCAAGAGACCCAGTACTTC
cdr3_aa: CASSYLTWYQETQYF
d_call: NA
j_call: TRBJ2-5
clone_size: many
v_call: TRBV7-8

cdr3_nt: TGTGCCAGCAGCTTTGCACGACCCGCGGGGGGCGAGCAGTACTTC
cdr3_aa: CASSFARPAGGEQYF
d_call: TRBD2
j_call: TRBJ2-7
clone_size: many
v_call: TRBV12-3/TRBV12-4

cdr3_nt: TGTGCCAGCAGTTTAACCCCCGGTGGCACTTACGAGCAGTACTTC
cdr3_aa: CASSLTPGGTYEQYF
d_call: NA
j_call: TRBJ2-7
clone_size: NA
v_call: TRBV27

cdr3_nt: TGCGCCAGCAGCTTGGAAACAGATACGCAGTATTTT
cdr3_aa: CASSLETDTQYF
d_call: NA
j_call: TRBJ2-3
clone_size: many
v_call: TRBV5-1

cdr3_nt: TGCGCCAGCAGCTTGGGGACAGGGGTCTATGGCTACACCTTC
cdr3_aa: CASSLGTGVYGYTF
d_call: TRBD1
j_call: TRBJ1-2
clone_size: NA
v_call: TRBV5-1

cdr3_nt: TGTGCCAGCAGTCCGAACAGGGGGCAGGTCAATGAGCAGTTCTTC
cdr3_aa: CASSPNRGQVNEQFF
d_call: TRBD1
j_call: TRBJ2-1
clone_size: many
v_call: TRBV12-3/TRBV12-4

cdr3_nt: TGCAGCGTTGAAGCCAAAGGAAGCCGGGACAGGGTTACCTACGAGCAGTACTTC
cdr3_aa: CSVEAKGSRDRVTYEQYF
d_call: TRBD1
j_call: TRBJ2-7
clone_size: many
v_call: TRBV29-1

cdr3_nt: TGTGCCAGCTCGGGCGGGAGCGGGGAGACCCAGTACTTC
cdr3_aa: CASSGGSGETQYF
d_call: TRBD2
j_call: TRBJ2-5
clone_size: few
v_call: TRBV6-5

cdr3_nt: TGTGCCAGCAGCTTCCTACAGGGCGTGGGCGAGCAGTACTTC
cdr3_aa: CASSFLQGVGEQYF
d_call: NA
j_call: TRBJ2-7
clone_size: many
v_call: TRBV7-2

cdr3_nt: TGTGCCAGCAGTGCGACTAACGTGAATACGCAGTATTTT
cdr3_aa: CASSATNVNTQYF
d_call: NA
j_call: TRBJ2-3
clone_size: many
v_call: TRBV6-1

cdr3_nt: TGTGCCAGCAGCTTCCGGGACAGGATCTCCTACGAGCAGTACTTC
cdr3_aa: CASSFRDRISYEQYF
d_call: NA
j_call: TRBJ2-7
clone_size: many
v_call: TRBV21-1

cdr3_nt: TGTGCCAGCAGCCAAGAGCCGGGGACTAGCGGGATCATCCAAGAGACCCAGTACTTC
cdr3_aa: CASSQEPGTSGIIQETQYF
d_call: TRBD2
j_call: TRBJ2-5
clone_size: many
v_call: TRBV4-2

cdr3_nt: TGTGCCAGCAGAGGAGGGTACACCTACGAGCAGTACTTC
cdr3_aa: CASRGGYTYEQYF
d_call: NA
j_call: TRBJ2-7
clone_size: few
v_call: TRBV28

cdr3_nt: TGTGCCATTTCCGGGACAGGGAGCGAGCAGTACTTC
cdr3_aa: CAISGTGSEQYF
d_call: TRBD1
j_call: TRBJ2-7
clone_size: many
v_call: TRBV6-2/TRBV6-3

cdr3_nt: TGTGCCAGCAGCCTCACAACAGAGACCCAGTACTTC
cdr3_aa: CASSLTTETQYF
d_call: NA
j_call: TRBJ2-5
clone_size: many
v_call: TRBV7-9

cdr3_nt: TGCAGCGCACAGGGAAGAGAGACCCAGTACTTC
cdr3_aa: CSAQGRETQYF
d_call: NA
j_call: TRBJ2-5
clone_size: many
v_call: TRBV29-1

cdr3_nt: TGCGCCAGCAGCTTGCAAGGGGCCGGGGAGCTGTTTTTT
cdr3_aa: CASSLQGAGELFF
d_call: NA
j_call: TRBJ2-2
clone_size: many
v_call: TRBV5-1

cdr3_nt: TGTGCCAGCAGCTTAACCTACGAGCAGTACTTC
cdr3_aa: CASSLTYEQYF
d_call: NA
j_call: TRBJ2-7
clone_size: many
v_call: TRBV7-2